This record covers a single T cell receptor (beta chain). The CDR3 contains 16 residues. These data come from a study of T cell changes during pregnancy in multiple sclerosis. This table comes from immunoSEQ multiplex PCR, and its TCRdb copy is limited to in-frame clones, with some not included. This table holds tens of thousands of clones, approximately 92% found once. The receptor's source is a female donor with multiple sclerosis, enrolled in a pregnancy study. The specimen was peripheral blood, collected after pregnancy. The chain recombines TRBV21-1 with TRBJ1-2. TRBV21-1 is termed a pseudogene. In nucleotides, the CDR3 is TGTGCCAGCAGGTTCGTAAAACCGGAGACGGGGGTGGGCTACACCTTC. Its translation is CASRFVKPETGVGYTF.